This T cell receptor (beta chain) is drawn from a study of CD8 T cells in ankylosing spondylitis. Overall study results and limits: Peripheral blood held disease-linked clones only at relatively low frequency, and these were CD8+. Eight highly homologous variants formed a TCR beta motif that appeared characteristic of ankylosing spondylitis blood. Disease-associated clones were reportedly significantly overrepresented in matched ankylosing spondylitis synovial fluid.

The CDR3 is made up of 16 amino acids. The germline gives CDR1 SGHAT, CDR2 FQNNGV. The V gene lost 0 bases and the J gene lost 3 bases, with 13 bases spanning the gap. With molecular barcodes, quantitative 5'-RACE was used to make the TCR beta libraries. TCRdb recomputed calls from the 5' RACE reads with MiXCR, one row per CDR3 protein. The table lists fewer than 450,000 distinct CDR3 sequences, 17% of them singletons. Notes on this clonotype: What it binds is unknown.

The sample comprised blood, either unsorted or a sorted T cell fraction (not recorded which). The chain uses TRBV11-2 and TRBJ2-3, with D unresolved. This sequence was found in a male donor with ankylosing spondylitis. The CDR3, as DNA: TGTGCCAGCAGCTTAGAAGGTCGGAGTGGGACAGATACGCAGTATTTT. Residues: CASSLEGRSGTDTQYF.